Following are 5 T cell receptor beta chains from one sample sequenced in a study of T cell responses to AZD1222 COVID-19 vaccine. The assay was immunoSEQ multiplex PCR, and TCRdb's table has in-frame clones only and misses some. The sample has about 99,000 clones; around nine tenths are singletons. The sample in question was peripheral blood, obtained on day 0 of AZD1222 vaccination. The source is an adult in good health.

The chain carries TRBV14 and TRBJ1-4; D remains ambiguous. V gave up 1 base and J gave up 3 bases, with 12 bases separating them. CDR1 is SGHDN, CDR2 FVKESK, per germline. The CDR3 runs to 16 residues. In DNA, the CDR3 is TGTGCCAGCAGCCAAGTAGGTCGGCGTTCTAATGAAAAACTGTTTTTT. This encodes CASSQVGRRSNEKLFF.

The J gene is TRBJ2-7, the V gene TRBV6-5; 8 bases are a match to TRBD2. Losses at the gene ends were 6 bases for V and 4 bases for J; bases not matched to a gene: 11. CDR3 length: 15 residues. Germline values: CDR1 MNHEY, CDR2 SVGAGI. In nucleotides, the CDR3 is TGTGCCAGCAGACAAACGATAGCGGGACTTTACGAGCAGTACTTC. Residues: CASRQTIAGLYEQYF.

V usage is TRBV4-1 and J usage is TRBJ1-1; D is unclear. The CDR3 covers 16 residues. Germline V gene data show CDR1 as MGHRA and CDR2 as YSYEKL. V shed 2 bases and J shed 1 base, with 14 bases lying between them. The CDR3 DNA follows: TGCGCCAGCAGCCAAAGGTATGCTGCGGCGAACACTGAAGCTTTCTTT. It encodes CASSQRYAAANTEAFF.

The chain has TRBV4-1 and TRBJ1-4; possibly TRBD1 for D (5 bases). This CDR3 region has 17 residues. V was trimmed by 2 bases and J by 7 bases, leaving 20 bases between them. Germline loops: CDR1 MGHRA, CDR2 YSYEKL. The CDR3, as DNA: TGCGCCAGCAGCCAACCCGGGGTGGGCAGGGACGGTGAAAAACTGTTTTTT. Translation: CASSQPGVGRDGEKLFF.

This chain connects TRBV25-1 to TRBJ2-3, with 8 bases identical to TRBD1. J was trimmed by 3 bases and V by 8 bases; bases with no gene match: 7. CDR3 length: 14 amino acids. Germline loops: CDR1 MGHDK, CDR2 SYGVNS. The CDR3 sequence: CASPDRELTDTQYF. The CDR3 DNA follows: TGTGCCAGCCCGGACAGGGAATTAACAGATACGCAGTATTTT.